This is a list of T cell receptor beta chains from one sample in a study of T cells in Graves' hyperthyroidism and ophthalmopathy. One entry per CDR3 protein results from TCRdb running MiXCR on the multiplex PCR reads. This table holds approximately 330,000 distinct CDR3 sequences, approximately 22% found once. Sequenced input: blood. Source of these receptors: a woman aged 50 to 60 with Graves' hyperthyroidism. Each CDR3 is given with its conserved first and last residue. The order of the fields is J gene, V gene, CDR3 protein.

J: TRBJ2-3
V: TRBV10-3
CDR3: CAISRTGGRTDTQYF

J: TRBJ1-3
V: TRBV6-1
CDR3: CASRPQGSGNTIYF

J: TRBJ2-1
V: TRBV5-5
CDR3: CASSLRQGAWGSNEQFF

J: TRBJ1-4
V: TRBV5-1
CDR3: CASSSLGGDEKLFF

J: TRBJ2-7
V: TRBV11-2
CDR3: CASSLVPTRSYEQYF

J: TRBJ1-1
V: TRBV6-1
CDR3: CASTPATGRNTEAFF

J: TRBJ2-6
V: TRBV5-6
CDR3: CASSLILAGGSGANVLTF

J: TRBJ1-2
V: TRBV12-3/TRBV12-4
CDR3: CASSLAELYGYTF

J: TRBJ2-7
V: TRBV2
CDR3: CASSVAGVSEQYF

J: TRBJ1-2
V: TRBV5-8
CDR3: CASSFGVLRYTF

J: TRBJ2-2
V: TRBV7-9
CDR3: CASSLMGERELFF

J: TRBJ2-3
V: TRBV7-9
CDR3: CASSFSSGSTDTQYF

J: TRBJ1-6
V: TRBV10-2
CDR3: CASSYIPRGHSPLHF

J: TRBJ2-7
V: TRBV28
CDR3: CASSLQDYEQYF

J: TRBJ1-2
V: TRBV11-2
CDR3: CASSLGTGEYYGYTF

J: TRBJ2-7
V: TRBV20-1
CDR3: CSAPKGGAGEQYF

J: TRBJ2-1
V: TRBV28
CDR3: CASSVDRAHNEQFF

J: TRBJ1-5
V: TRBV28
CDR3: CASSSSPSNQPQHF

J: TRBJ2-1
V: TRBV11-3
CDR3: CASSLGVAGGDEQFF

J: TRBJ2-1
V: TRBV19
CDR3: CASSNVLAGVYNEQFF

J: TRBJ2-7
V: TRBV19
CDR3: CASSRPGDKTYEQYF

J: TRBJ2-3
V: TRBV2
CDR3: CASREGTGSPDTQYF

J: TRBJ2-7
V: TRBV19
CDR3: CASSPASSSYEQYF

J: TRBJ2-7
V: TRBV9
CDR3: CASSATTGARDTYEQYF

J: TRBJ1-6
V: TRBV28
CDR3: CASSSGSGTPLHF

J: TRBJ2-1
V: TRBV5-4
CDR3: CASSLDPSEQFF

J: TRBJ2-1
V: TRBV7-3
CDR3: CASSSQGYNEQFF

J: TRBJ2-6
V: TRBV19
CDR3: CASSPWDRGSGANVLTF

J: TRBJ2-7
V: TRBV3-1
CDR3: CASSRGLAAYEQYF

J: TRBJ2-1
V: TRBV9
CDR3: CASSVATGLGGNEQFF

J: TRBJ1-3
V: TRBV6-1
CDR3: CASSEEERSGNTIYF

J: TRBJ2-5
V: TRBV28
CDR3: CASSDRWQETQYF

J: TRBJ2-1
V: TRBV7-2
CDR3: CASSLVPGTSASFHEQFF

J: TRBJ2-7
V: TRBV7-3
CDR3: CASSPDSNSYEQYF

J: TRBJ2-7
V: TRBV9
CDR3: CASSVGGGGAYEQYF

J: TRBJ1-1
V: TRBV13
CDR3: CASSTIRDSTREAFF

J: TRBJ2-6
V: TRBV6-9
CDR3: CANSDRVGSGANVLTF

J: TRBJ1-2
V: TRBV5-1
CDR3: CASSSSGSGNYGYTF

J: TRBJ1-1
V: TRBV6-1
CDR3: CASSDRTGLYTEAFF

J: TRBJ1-2
V: TRBV24-1
CDR3: CATGTPGYGYTF

J: TRBJ2-5
V: TRBV27
CDR3: CASSLFPQRGGLETQYF

J: TRBJ1-3
V: TRBV12-3/TRBV12-4
CDR3: CASSLGARSGNTIYF